Presented here are 18 T cell receptor beta chains from one specimen sequenced in a study of glioma-infiltrating T cells. Using RNA template, CDR3s of TCR alpha and beta were amplified with iRepertoire arm-PCR. TCRdb itself ran the multiplex PCR reads through MiXCR, one entry per CDR3 protein. Of around 190,000 distinct CDR3 sequences detected, around 30% appear once; the ten largest clones hold just over 20%. The sequenced material came from glioma tissue, nonneoplastic brain tissue, or PBMCs (not recorded which). These receptors were collected from a human donor with low-grade glioma or glioblastoma, undergoing nonglioma brain surgery, or in good health (not recorded which).

This clonotype was detected ten times or more. This sequence joins TRBV6-1 and TRBJ1-3, with 9 bases matching TRBD1. The CDR3 sequence is 16 residues long. With V trimmed by 5 bases and J by 3 bases, 8 bases remained unmatched. Germline lookup yields CDR1 MNHNS and CDR2 SASEGT. The CDR3 here is CASSSTGGGIGNTIYF. As DNA, the CDR3 is TGTGCCAGCAGTTCGACAGGGGGAGGTATTGGAAACACCATATATTTT.

The chain links TRBV7-9 to TRBJ2-7, with D possibly matching TRBD1 (5 bases). The CDR3 spans 12 residues. CDR1 and CDR2 (germline): SEHNR, FQNEAQ (reference sequence). V was clipped by 5 bases and J by 8 bases, with 13 bases between them. The CDR3: CASSPTDWKQYF. In DNA form, the CDR3 reads TGTGCCAGCAGCCCGACAGACTGGAAGCAGTACTTC.

The chain recombines TRBV10-3 with TRBJ2-1, with 14 bases matching TRBD2. This CDR3 is built from 15 residues. The V and J ends lost 7 bases and 5 bases, in that order; junction bases with no gene match: 4. Germline values: CDR1 ENHRY, CDR2 SYGVKD. DNA for the CDR3: TGTGCCATCAATCCGACTAGCGGGAGGGACAATGAGCAGTTCTTC. Its translation is CAINPTSGRDNEQFF.

This clonotype was recorded many times. The chain carries TRBV20-1 and TRBJ1-2; 9 bases align to TRBD1. CDR1 and CDR2 from the germline V gene are DFQATT and SNEGSKA (reference sequence). Losses at the gene ends were 0 bases for V and 6 bases for J; bases not matched to a gene: 8. The CDR3 contains 15 residues. CDR3 amino acids: CSAREGADRGDGYTF. The CDR3 DNA follows: TGCAGTGCTAGAGAGGGGGCCGACAGGGGGGATGGCTACACCTTC.

The chain carries TRBV18 and TRBJ2-1; TRBD2 agrees at 10 bases. The germline CDR1 and CDR2 sequences are KGHSH and LQKENI. This CDR3 contains 19 residues. J was trimmed by 3 bases and V by 5 bases; bases with no gene match: 16. The CDR3 sequence is CASSDQYLAGEGVYNEQFF. The DNA of the CDR3 is TGTGCCAGCTCAGACCAGTATCTAGCGGGAGAGGGAGTCTACAATGAGCAGTTCTTC.

The chain has TRBV6-6 and TRBJ2-1; TRBD2 matches at 8 bases. The germline V gene has CDR1 MNHNY and CDR2 SVGAGI (reference sequence). V dropped 6 bases and J dropped 10; count of bases not matched to a gene: 17. The CDR3 runs 16 residues. CDR3 DNA sequence: TGTGCCAGCAGCCGGACTAGCAGGAGTTGGGGCAACGAGCAGTTCTTC. It is translated as CASSRTSRSWGNEQFF.

Comments on this clonotype: This could be a read error, since a much larger clone is one nucleotide away. This chain links TRBV4-1 with TRBJ1-4, with TRBD1 matching 7 bases. The CDR3 contains 16 residues. Germline V CDR1 and CDR2: MGHRA, YSYEKL. The CDR3 nucleotides are TGCGCCGGCAGCCAACCCTACAGGGGCACTAATGAAAAACTGTTTTTT. It yields the protein CAGSQPYRGTNEKLFF.

About this clonotype itself: Just one base apart from a much larger clone, this may be a read error. The V and J genes are TRBV19 and TRBJ2-1, with D perhaps matching TRBD2 (6 bases). V was pared by 4 bases and J by 10 bases, with 11 bases between. CDR3 length: 12 residues. Looked up from germline, CDR1 is LNHDA and CDR2 is SQIVND (reference sequence). The CDR3 sequence: CASSNLAQEQFF. CDR3 nucleotides: TGTGCCAGTAGTAACCTAGCGCAAGAGCAGTTCTTC.

This clonotype has at least ten counts. The rearrangement links TRBV6-2 or TRBV6-3 to TRBJ1-5; D call uncertain. Germline loops: CDR1 MNHEY, CDR2 SVGEGT. Trimming took 2 bases from V and 7 from J, leaving 9 bases between them. The CDR3 totals 13 residues. CDR3 amino acids: CASSYDSGQPQHF. The CDR3 bases are TGTGCCAGCAGTTACGACTCTGGCCAGCCCCAGCATTTT.

This clonotype was seen repeatedly, ten times or more. The rearrangement joins TRBV15 to TRBJ2-6; 8 positions agree with TRBD1. The CDR3 is 16 amino acids. Germline-derived CDR1 and CDR2 are LNHNV and YYDKDF (reference sequence). With 3 bases clipped from V and 4 bases from J, the junction kept 5 bases outside the gene matches. CDR3 bases: TGTGCCACCAGCAGGCCCGGACAGGGAGGGGCCAACGTCCTGACTTTC. It yields the protein CATSRPGQGGANVLTF.

This clonotype was observed at least ten times. The V call is TRBV7-6, the J call TRBJ2-5; 11 positions match TRBD2. The CDR3 runs to 16 residues. After removal of 0 bases from V and 4 bases from J, the junction contained 4 bases not matched to a gene. Germline CDR1 and CDR2: SGHVS and FNYEAQ. The CDR3 protein is CASSLASLAGGETQYF. DNA of the CDR3: TGTGCCAGCAGCTTAGCGTCCCTAGCGGGAGGAGAGACCCAGTACTTC.

This clonotype was counted many times. The V call is TRBV4-2, the J call TRBJ2-3; D not certain. Germline values: CDR1 LGHNA, CDR2 YNFKEQ. V dropped 0 bases and J dropped 0 bases, with 4 bases sitting between them. The CDR3 totals 14 residues. The CDR3 DNA follows: TGTGCCAGCAGCCAAGAAGGGAGCACAGATACGCAGTATTTT. This translates into CASSQEGSTDTQYF.

This chain links TRBV30 with TRBJ2-1; D possibly uses TRBD1 or TRBD2 (5 bases each). The CDR3 loop spans 14 amino acids. CDR1 and CDR2 (germline): GTSNPN, SVGIG (reference sequence). Trimming took 7 bases from V and 8 from J, leaving 21 bases between them. The CDR3 DNA is TGTGCCTCACAGCCGGGACCCCCTGGGGATGAGCAGTTCTTC. It specifies CASQPGPPGDEQFF.

The rearrangement links TRBV9 to TRBJ2-1; 7 bases fit TRBD2. The CDR3 runs to 15 residues. Per germline, CDR1 SGDLS and CDR2 YYNGEE. V shed 0 bases and J 3 bases; nucleotides not matched to a gene: 3. The CDR3 coding sequence is TGTGCCAGCAGCGTAGAAGGGACTAACTACAATGAGCAGTTCTTC. This translates into CASSVEGTNYNEQFF.

In this sample, this clonotype turned up many times. In nucleotides, the CDR3 is TGCAGTGCTAGGCCCAGCCGGGGCTATGGCTACACCTTC. This encodes CSARPSRGYGYTF. This rearrangement joins TRBV20-1 to TRBJ1-2; no reliable D call. V was clipped by 3 bases and J by 4 bases, with 12 bases between them. Germline-derived CDR1 and CDR2 are DFQATT and SNEGSKA (reference sequence). The CDR3 loop spans 13 amino acids.

Comments on this clonotype: A much larger clone is a single base away; this may be a read error. The rearrangement uses TRBV27 and TRBJ2-7, with 7 bases aligning to TRBD1. CDR3 length: 14 residues. V gave up 7 bases and J gave up 4 bases; unmatched junction bases: 10. The V gene's germline CDR1 is MNHEY and CDR2 SMNVEV (reference sequence). CDR3 DNA sequence: TGTGCCAGCATTCCGACAGGGTTAAGGTACGAGCAGTACTTC. This translates into CASIPTGLRYEQYF.

Only one count was recorded for this clonotype. The chain recombines TRBV6-2 or TRBV6-3 with TRBJ2-7; 8 nucleotides agree with TRBD2. The V gene's germline CDR1 is MNHEY and CDR2 SVGEGT. The CDR3 extends over 17 amino acids. After removal of 2 bases from V and 5 bases from J, the junction contained 14 bases not matched to a gene. CDR3 nucleotides: TGTGCCAGCAGTTACCCAATAGCGGGACGCTTAGTGGACGAGCAGTACTTC. Its protein product is CASSYPIAGRLVDEQYF.

This clonotype was found many times. The chain combines TRBV6-1 with TRBJ2-5; no definite D call. V was trimmed by 5 bases and J by 7 bases, leaving 8 bases between them. The germline CDR1 and CDR2 sequences are MNHNS and SASEGT. The CDR3 has 11 residues. DNA of the CDR3: TGTGCCAGCAGTTATTGGGGGACCCAGTACTTC. Translating it yields CASSYWGTQYF.